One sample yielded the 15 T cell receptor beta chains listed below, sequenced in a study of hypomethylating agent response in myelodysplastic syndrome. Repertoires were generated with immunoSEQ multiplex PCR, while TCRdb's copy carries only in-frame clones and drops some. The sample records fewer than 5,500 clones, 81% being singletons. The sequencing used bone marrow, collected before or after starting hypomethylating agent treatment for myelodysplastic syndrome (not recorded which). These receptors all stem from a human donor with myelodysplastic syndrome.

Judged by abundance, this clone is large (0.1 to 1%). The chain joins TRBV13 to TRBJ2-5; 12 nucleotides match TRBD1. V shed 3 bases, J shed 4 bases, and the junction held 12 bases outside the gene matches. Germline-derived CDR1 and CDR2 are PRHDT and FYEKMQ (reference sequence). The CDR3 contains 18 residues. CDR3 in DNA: TGTGCCAGCAGCTTGGCTGGGACAGGGGGCGCGAGAGGAGAGACCCAGTACTTC. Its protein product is CASSLAGTGGARGETQYF.

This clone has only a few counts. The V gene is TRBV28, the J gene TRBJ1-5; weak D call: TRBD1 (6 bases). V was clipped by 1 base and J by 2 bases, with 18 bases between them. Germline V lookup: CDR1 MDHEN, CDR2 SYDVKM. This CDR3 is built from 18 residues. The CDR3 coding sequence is TGTGCCAGCAGTTTATTATGGGGGCCCTGGTTCGGCAATCAGCCCCAGCATTTT. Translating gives CASSLLWGPWFGNQPQHF.

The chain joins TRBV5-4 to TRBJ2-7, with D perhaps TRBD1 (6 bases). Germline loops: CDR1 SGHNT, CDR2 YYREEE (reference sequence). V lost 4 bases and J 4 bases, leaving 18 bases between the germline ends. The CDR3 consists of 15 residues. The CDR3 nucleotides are TGTGCCAGCAGCGAAATGCCCAGGGGCGGTTACGAGCAGTACTTC. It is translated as CASSEMPRGGYEQYF.

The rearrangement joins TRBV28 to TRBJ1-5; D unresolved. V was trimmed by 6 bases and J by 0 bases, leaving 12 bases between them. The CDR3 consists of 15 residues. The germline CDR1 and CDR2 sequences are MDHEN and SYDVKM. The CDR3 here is CASSTGFSSNQPQHF. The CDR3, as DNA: TGTGCCAGCAGCACCGGGTTTAGTAGCAATCAGCCCCAGCATTTT.

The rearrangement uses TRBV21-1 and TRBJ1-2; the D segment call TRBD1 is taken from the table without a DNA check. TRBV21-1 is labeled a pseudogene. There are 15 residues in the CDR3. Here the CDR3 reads CASSGGTGEPRGYTF. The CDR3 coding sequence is TGTGCCAGCAGCGGGGGGACAGGGGAACCTCGGGGCTACACCTTC.

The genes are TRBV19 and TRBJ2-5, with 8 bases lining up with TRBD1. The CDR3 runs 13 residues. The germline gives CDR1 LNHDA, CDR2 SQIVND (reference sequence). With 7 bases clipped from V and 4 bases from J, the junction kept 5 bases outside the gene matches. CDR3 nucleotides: TGTGCCAGTAAAGACAGGGGAAGAGAGACCCAGTACTTC. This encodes CASKDRGRETQYF.

CDR3: CASSVSGASYNEQFF. The DNA for the CDR3 is TGTGCCAGCAGCGTTAGCGGGGCATCCTACAATGAGCAGTTCTTC. The chain combines TRBV5-4 with TRBJ2-1, with 8 bases identical to TRBD2. This CDR3 spans 15 amino acids. CDR1 and CDR2 (germline): SGHNT, YYREEE (reference sequence). The V and J ends lost 4 bases and 1 base, in that order; junction bases with no gene match: 4.

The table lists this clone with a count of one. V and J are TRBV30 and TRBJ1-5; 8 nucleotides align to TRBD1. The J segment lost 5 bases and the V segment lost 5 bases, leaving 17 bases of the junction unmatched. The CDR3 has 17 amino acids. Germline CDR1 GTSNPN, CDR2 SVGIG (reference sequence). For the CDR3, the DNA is TGTGCCTGGCAGGACAGGGTAAAAGGGGTGCTCGATCAGCCCCAGCATTTT. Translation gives CAWQDRVKGVLDQPQHF.

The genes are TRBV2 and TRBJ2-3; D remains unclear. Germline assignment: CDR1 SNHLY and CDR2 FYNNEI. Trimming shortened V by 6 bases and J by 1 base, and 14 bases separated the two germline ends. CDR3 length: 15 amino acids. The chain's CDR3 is CASSAGLVGTDTQYF. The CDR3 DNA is TGTGCCAGCAGCGCTGGGTTGGTTGGCACAGATACGCAGTATTTT. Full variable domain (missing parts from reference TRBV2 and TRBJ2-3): EPEVTQTPSHQVTQMGQEVILRCVPISNHLYFYWYRQILGQKVEFLVSFYNNEISEKSEIFDDQFSVERPDGSNFTLKIRSTKLEDSAMYFCASSAGLVGTDTQYFGPGTRLTVL.

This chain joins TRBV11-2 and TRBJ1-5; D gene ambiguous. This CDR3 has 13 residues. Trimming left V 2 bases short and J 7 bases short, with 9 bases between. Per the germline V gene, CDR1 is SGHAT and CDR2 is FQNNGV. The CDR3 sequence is CASSLTPVQPQHF. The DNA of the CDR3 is TGTGCCAGCAGCTTAACCCCGGTCCAGCCCCAGCATTTT.

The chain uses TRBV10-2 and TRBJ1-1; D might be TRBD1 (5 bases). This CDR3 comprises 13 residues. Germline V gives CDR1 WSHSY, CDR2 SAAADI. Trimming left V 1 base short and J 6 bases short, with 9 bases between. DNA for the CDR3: TGCGCCAGCAGTGAGTGGAGACAGTCTGAAGCTTTCTTT. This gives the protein CASSEWRQSEAFF.

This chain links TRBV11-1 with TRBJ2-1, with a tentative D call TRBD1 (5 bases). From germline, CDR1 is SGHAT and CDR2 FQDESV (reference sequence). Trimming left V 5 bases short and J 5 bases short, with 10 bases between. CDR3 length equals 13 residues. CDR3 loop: CASSPDRNNEQFF. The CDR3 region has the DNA TGTGCCAGCAGCCCCGACAGAAACAATGAGCAGTTCTTC.

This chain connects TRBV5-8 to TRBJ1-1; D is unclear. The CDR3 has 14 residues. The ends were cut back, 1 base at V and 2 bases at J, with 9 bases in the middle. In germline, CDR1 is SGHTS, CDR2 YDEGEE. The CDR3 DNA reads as TGTGCCAGCAGCTTGAGCCAGACCAACACTGAAGCTTTCTTT. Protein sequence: CASSLSQTNTEAFF.

CDR3 nucleotides: TGCGCCAGCAGCCCCCTGGGTAGCGGGGGGTCAGAGACCCAGTACTTC. Translating gives CASSPLGSGGSETQYF. The V gene is TRBV5-1, the J gene TRBJ2-5; TRBD2 matches at 10 bases. The V gene's germline CDR1 is SGHRS and CDR2 YFSETQ. V was pared by 4 bases and J by 4 bases, with 10 bases of the junction left unmatched. The CDR3 consists of 16 residues.

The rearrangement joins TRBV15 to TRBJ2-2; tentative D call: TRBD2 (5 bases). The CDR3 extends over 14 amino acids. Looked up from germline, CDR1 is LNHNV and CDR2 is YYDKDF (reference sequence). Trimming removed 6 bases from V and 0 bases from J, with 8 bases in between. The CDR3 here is CATRTTTNTGELFF. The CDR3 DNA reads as TGTGCCACCAGGACGACTACGAACACCGGGGAGCTGTTTTTT.